This T cell receptor (beta chain) was observed in a study of blood T cells in healthy people across ages. CDR1 LGHNA and CDR2 YSLEER come from the germline V gene. CDR3 length: 16 residues. Trimming cost V 0 bases and J 5 bases, with 14 bases left between them. This clonotype was picked up a small number of times. With a J-beta primer mix and a sample-barcoded 5' primer, a second PCR ran about 7 to 12 cycles. MiXCR, applied by TCRdb to the 5' RACE reads, yields one record per CDR3 protein. The sample includes hundreds of thousands of distinct CDR3 sequences, roughly 20% of them seen just once. This TCR derives from an older man in good health. This chain joins TRBV4-3 and TRBJ2-4; D gene ambiguous. The specimen was blood. In nucleotides, the CDR3 is TGCGCCAGCAGCCAAGATTTCGGCGGATTCCAAAACATTCAGTACTTC. Translated: CASSQDFGGFQNIQYF.